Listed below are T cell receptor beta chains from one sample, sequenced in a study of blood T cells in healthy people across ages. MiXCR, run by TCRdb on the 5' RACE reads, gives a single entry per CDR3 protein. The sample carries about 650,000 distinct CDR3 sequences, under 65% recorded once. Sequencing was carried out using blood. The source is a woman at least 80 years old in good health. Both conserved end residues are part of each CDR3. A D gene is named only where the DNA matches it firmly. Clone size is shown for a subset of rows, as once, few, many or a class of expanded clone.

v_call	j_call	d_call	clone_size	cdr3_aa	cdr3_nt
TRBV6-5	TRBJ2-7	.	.	CASSYPLRRLAVVYEQYF	TGTGCCAGCAGTTATCCTCTCCGTCGGTTGGCTGTTGTCTACGAGCAGTACTTC
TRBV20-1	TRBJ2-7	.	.	CSARRDGSTYEQYF	TGCAGTGCTAGACGGGACGGATCAACCTACGAGCAGTACTTC
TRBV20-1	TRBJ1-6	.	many	CSARGGMGGDNSPLHF	TGCAGTGCTAGAGGGGGTATGGGAGGGGATAATTCACCCCTCCACTTT
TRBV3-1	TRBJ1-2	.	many	CASSQVAYGYTF	TGTGCCAGCAGCCAAGTCGCTTATGGCTACACCTTC
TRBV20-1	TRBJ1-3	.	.	CSARGRGVSGSTIYF	TGCAGTGCTAGAGGCCGGGGAGTCTCTGGAAGCACCATATATTTT
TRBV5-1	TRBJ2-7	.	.	CDSSFAGSYEQYF	TGCGACAGCAGTTTCGCGGGGTCTTACGAGCAGTACTTC
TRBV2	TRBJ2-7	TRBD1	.	CASQEPGQGSYEQYF	TGTGCCAGCCAAGAGCCGGGACAGGGGTCCTACGAGCAGTACTTC
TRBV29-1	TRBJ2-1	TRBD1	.	CSVATGTGHNEQFF	TGCAGCGTTGCAACCGGGACAGGGCACAATGAGCAGTTCTTC
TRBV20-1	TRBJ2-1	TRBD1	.	CSARDPGTVDEQFF	TGCAGTGCTAGAGACCCGGGGACAGTTGATGAGCAGTTCTTC
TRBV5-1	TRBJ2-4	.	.	CASSHLTVTRPSIQYF	TGCGCCAGCAGCCACCTGACTGTCACCCGTCCCAGCATTCAGTACTTC
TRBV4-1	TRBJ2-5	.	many	CASSQGPFSETQYF	TGCGCCAGCAGCCAAGGTCCGTTCAGCGAGACCCAGTACTTC
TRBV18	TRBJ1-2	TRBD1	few	CASSQGQLPGGYTF	TGTGCCAGCTCACAGGGACAGCTGCCGGGAGGCTACACCTTC
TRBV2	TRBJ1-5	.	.	CASSEDRVDQPQHF	TGTGCCAGCAGTGAAGACAGGGTGGATCAGCCCCAGCATTTT
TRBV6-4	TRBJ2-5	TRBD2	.	CASSDSGGREDQETQYF	TGTGCCAGCAGTGACTCCGGGGGGCGGGAGGACCAAGAGACCCAGTACTTC
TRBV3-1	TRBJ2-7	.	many	CASSRTRGAYEQYF	TGTGCCAGCAGCAGAACTAGGGGAGCCTACGAGCAGTACTTC
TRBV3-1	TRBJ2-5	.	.	CAGSQYGQRETQYF	TGTGCCGGCAGCCAGTATGGACAGAGGGAGACCCAGTACTTC
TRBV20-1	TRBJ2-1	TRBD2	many	CSARDGSSGSHEQFF	TGCAGTGCTAGAGATGGGAGTAGCGGGAGCCATGAGCAGTTCTTC
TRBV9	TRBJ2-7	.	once	CASSPGTGTNEQYF	TGTGCCAGCAGCCCCGGGACGGGCACTAACGAGCAGTACTTC
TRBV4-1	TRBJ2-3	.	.	CASSQAPGNTDTQYF	TGCGCCAGCAGCCAAGCCCCGGGAAACACAGATACGCAGTATTTT
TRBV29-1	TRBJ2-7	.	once	CSVEGGTDYEQYF	TGCAGCGTTGAAGGCGGGACAGACTACGAGCAGTACTTC
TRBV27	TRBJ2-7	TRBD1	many	CASKPGQRTYEQYF	TGTGCCAGCAAACCGGGACAGAGAACTTACGAGCAGTACTTC
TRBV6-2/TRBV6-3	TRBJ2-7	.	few	CASSYSARGIGEQYF	TGTGCCAGCAGTTACTCGGCTAGAGGTATAGGCGAGCAGTACTTC
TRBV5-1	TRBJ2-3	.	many	CASSDQGMSRDTQYF	TGCGCCAGCAGCGACCAAGGGATGAGCCGAGATACGCAGTATTTT
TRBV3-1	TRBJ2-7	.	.	CASSPGDGAYEQYF	TGTGCCAGCAGCCCGGGGGACGGCGCCTACGAGCAGTACTTC
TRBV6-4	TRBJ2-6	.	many	CASKPVAGANVLTF	TGTGCCAGCAAACCAGTGGCTGGGGCCAACGTCCTGACTTTC
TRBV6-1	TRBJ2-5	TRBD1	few	CASSHRGQETQYF	TGTGCCAGCAGTCACAGGGGGCAAGAGACCCAGTACTTC
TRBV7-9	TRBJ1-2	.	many	CASSLEDPDGYTF	TGTGCCAGCAGCTTAGAAGACCCCGATGGCTACACCTTC
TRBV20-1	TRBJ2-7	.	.	CRAGGLTYEQYF	TGCAGGGCTGGTGGCCTGACCTACGAGCAGTACTTC
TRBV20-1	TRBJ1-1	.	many	CSARDGGRPGAFF	TGCAGTGCTAGAGATGGCGGGCGACCAGGTGCTTTCTTT
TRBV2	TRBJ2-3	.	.	CASSYIGGGDTQYF	TGTGCCAGCAGTTACATCGGGGGCGGGGATACGCAGTATTTT
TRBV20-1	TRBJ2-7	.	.	CSARELDNEQYF	TGCAGTGCTAGAGAGTTGGACAACGAGCAGTACTTC
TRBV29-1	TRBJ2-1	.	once	CSSQISGYNEQFF	TGCAGCTCTCAGATATCAGGGTACAATGAGCAGTTCTTC
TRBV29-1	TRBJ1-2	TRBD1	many	CSGYGQAYGYTF	TGCAGCGGGTACGGACAGGCCTATGGCTACACCTTC
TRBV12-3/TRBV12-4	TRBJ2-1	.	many	CASLLGRPNEQFF	TGTGCCAGCTTATTGGGGCGCCCCAATGAGCAGTTCTTC
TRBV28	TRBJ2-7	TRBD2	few	CASTGTSGGYEQYF	TGTGCCAGCACCGGGACTAGCGGTGGCTACGAGCAGTACTTC
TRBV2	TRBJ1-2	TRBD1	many	CASTGDGGGSYGYTF	TGTGCCAGCACAGGGGACGGAGGGGGCAGCTATGGCTACACCTTC
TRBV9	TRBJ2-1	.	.	CASSVDGNRNNEQFF	TGTGCCAGCAGCGTAGATGGGAATCGGAACAATGAGCAGTTCTTC
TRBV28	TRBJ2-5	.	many	CASRRTSSSSQYF	TGTGCCAGCAGGCGGACAAGCTCGTCGTCCCAGTACTTC
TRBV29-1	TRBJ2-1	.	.	CSVVRDLGYNEQFF	TGCAGCGTTGTGAGGGACTTGGGGTACAATGAGCAGTTCTTC
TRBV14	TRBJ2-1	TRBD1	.	CASSPGQRMAPEQFF	TGTGCCAGCAGCCCGGGACAGCGCATGGCTCCTGAGCAGTTCTTC
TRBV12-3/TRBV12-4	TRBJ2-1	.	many	CASRQQGSNEQFF	TGTGCCAGCAGACAACAGGGTTCGAATGAGCAGTTCTTC
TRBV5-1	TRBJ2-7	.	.	CASSTGQNPYEQYF	TGCGCCAGCAGCACCGGACAGAACCCCTACGAGCAGTACTTC
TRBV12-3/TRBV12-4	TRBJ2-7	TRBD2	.	CASSSPDVAGPYNEQYF	TGTGCCAGCAGTTCCCCGGATGTAGCGGGCCCCTACAATGAGCAGTACTTC
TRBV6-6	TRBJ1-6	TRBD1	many	CASSATTGEKSPLHF	TGTGCCAGCAGTGCGACGACAGGGGAGAAGTCACCCCTCCACTTT